These T cell receptor beta chains were read from a single sample in a study of shared clonotypes between healthy human individuals. Method: immunoSEQ multiplex PCR; TCRdb's copy keeps in-frame clones and lacks some. This repertoire shows about 2 million clones, about 95% found once; its top ten account for roughly 1%. The sequenced sample consisted of naive CD8+ T cells sorted from blood. These receptors were taken from a man younger than 35 in good health. The CDR3 runs from the conserved cysteine through the conserved F or W. Fields, in order: J gene, clone size, D gene, V gene, CDR3 DNA, CDR3 protein. D genes are given only for firm matches. Clone size is stated in some rows and not others, as once, few, many or a class when expanded.

TRBJ1-1	-	-	TRBV15	TGTGCCACCAGCCCGGATTGGGTCCCGCGACAGGAGAACACTGAAGCTTTCTTT	CATSPDWVPRQENTEAFF
TRBJ2-5	-	TRBD2	TRBV7-2	TGTGCCAGCAGCTTAGCACTAGCGGGAGGACTGCAAGAGACCCAGTACTTC	CASSLALAGGLQETQYF
TRBJ2-2	-	-	TRBV30	TGTGCCTGGGTGGGGTACACCGGGGAGCTGTTTTTT	CAWVGYTGELFF
TRBJ2-7	-	-	TRBV13	TGTGCCAGCAGCTTAGAACGGGACCTCTACGAGCAGTACTTC	CASSLERDLYEQYF
TRBJ2-3	-	TRBD2	TRBV9	TGTGCCAGCAGCGAGCCTAGCGGGGACGTTAGCACAGATACGCAGTATTTT	CASSEPSGDVSTDTQYF
TRBJ1-4	once	-	TRBV10-2	TGCGCCAGCAGTGAGGCAGGGGAGGGGGCTAATGAAAAACTGTTTTTT	CASSEAGEGANEKLFF
TRBJ2-1	-	TRBD1	TRBV5-1	TGCGCCAGCAGCTTGACTTCAGGGGGCGCGCTTAATGAGCAGTTCTTC	CASSLTSGGALNEQFF
TRBJ2-1	-	-	TRBV7-9	TGTGCCAGCAGCTACGGGGTGGGGTCTGAGCAGTTCTTC	CASSYGVGSEQFF
TRBJ2-7	-	TRBD1	TRBV2	TGTGCCAGCAGCCTCGGACAGGGGGCAATCGACGAGCAGTACTTC	CASSLGQGAIDEQYF
TRBJ2-1	-	-	TRBV7-2	TGTGCCAGCAGCTCCCCGACTGAAGGGGGGGAGTTCTTC	CASSSPTEGGEFF
TRBJ2-1	-	-	TRBV27	TGTGCCAGCAGTTTCCACTTCGGGGGTGAGCAGTTCTTC	CASSFHFGGEQFF
TRBJ2-1	-	-	TRBV4-3	TGCGCCAGCAGCCAAGATGAGGGGGAGGGCCTCATGAATGAGCAGTTCTTC	CASSQDEGEGLMNEQFF
TRBJ1-1	-	-	TRBV6-6	TGTGCCAGCAGTCTGATGACAGGAATGAACACTGAAGCTTTCTTT	CASSLMTGMNTEAFF
TRBJ2-7	-	-	TRBV7-9	TGTGCCAGCAGCTTAGAGGGTGAAGAGCAGTACTTC	CASSLEGEEQYF
TRBJ2-7	-	-	TRBV5-1	TGCGCCAGCAGCTTTACGGCCGACGCCCCTCGGGAGCAGTACTTC	CASSFTADAPREQYF
TRBJ1-3	-	-	TRBV5-1	TGCGCCAGCAGCGGCGGGACGGTCCCCTCTGGAAACACCATATATTTT	CASSGGTVPSGNTIYF
TRBJ2-7	-	TRBD2	TRBV27	TGTGCCAGCCAAATAGCGGGAGTCGACGAGCAGTACTTC	CASQIAGVDEQYF
TRBJ2-5	once	-	TRBV7-3	TGTGCCAGCCGAGGACAGACCCAGTACTTC	CASRGQTQYF
TRBJ2-7	-	-	TRBV5-3	TGTGCCAGAAGCTTAACGGACAGAGGCTACGAGCAGTACTTC	CARSLTDRGYEQYF
TRBJ1-1	-	-	TRBV2	TGTGCCAGCGGTAGGTTCATGAGCACTGAAGCTTTCTTT	CASGRFMSTEAFF
TRBJ2-7	-	TRBD1	TRBV28	TGTGCCAGCAGTTCCACAGGGGGCTCCTACGAGCAGTACTTC	CASSSTGGSYEQYF
TRBJ1-2	-	-	TRBV6-5	TGTGCCAGCAGCCCAGACGAAAACTATGGCTACACCTTC	CASSPDENYGYTF
TRBJ2-3	-	TRBD2	TRBV27	TGTGCCAGCAGTGCCATGACTAGCGGGGGGATTTTAGATACGCAGTATTTT	CASSAMTSGGILDTQYF
TRBJ2-5	-	-	TRBV7-9	TGTGCCAGCAGCTCTTCCCGTGCCCCGGGGTTTGCCCAGTACTTC	CASSSSRAPGFAQYF
TRBJ2-3	-	-	TRBV7-6	TGTGCCAGCAGCTTATTGTTGACCACAGATACGCAGTATTTT	CASSLLLTTDTQYF
TRBJ2-7	once	-	TRBV21-1	TGTGCCAGCACAACCCGGGCCAAGAACCACGAGCAGTACTTC	CASTTRAKNHEQYF
TRBJ2-4	-	-	TRBV5-5	TGTGCCAGCAGACAGGACTGGGGGGACATTCAGTACTTC	CASRQDWGDIQYF
TRBJ2-5	-	TRBD2	TRBV30	TGTGCCTGGAGTGTACTGGCGGGAGAAGAGACCCAGTACTTC	CAWSVLAGEETQYF
TRBJ2-7	-	-	TRBV27	TGTGCCAGCAGCTACGAGTGGGGCTCCTACGAGCAGTACTTC	CASSYEWGSYEQYF
TRBJ1-2	-	TRBD1	TRBV27	TGTGCCAGCAGTTTAGGGGTGACAGGGGATGGCTACACCTTC	CASSLGVTGDGYTF
TRBJ2-6	once	-	TRBV27	TGTGCCAGCAGTTTATCGCCAGGGGTAGGGGCCAACGTCCTGACTTTC	CASSLSPGVGANVLTF
TRBJ2-7	-	TRBD1	TRBV10-3	TGTGCCATCAGTGAGTTAGGGACAGGCCAATGGGAGCAGTACTTC	CAISELGTGQWEQYF
TRBJ1-5	once	-	TRBV14	TGTGCCAGCAGCCAAGATGGAACAGACTATAGCAATCAGCCCCAGCATTTT	CASSQDGTDYSNQPQHF
TRBJ2-7	-	-	TRBV6-5	TGTGCCAGCAGTTACGGGGTCTACGAGCAGTACTTC	CASSYGVYEQYF
TRBJ2-6	once	TRBD1	TRBV27	TGTGCCAGCAGTTGGGACGGACAGGGCCTAGACTCTGGGGCCAACGTCCTGACTTTC	CASSWDGQGLDSGANVLTF
TRBJ2-7	few	TRBD1	TRBV13	TGTGCCAGCAGCCCCGGGACAGGCTACGAGCAGTACTTC	CASSPGTGYEQYF
TRBJ1-1	-	TRBD1	TRBV19	TGTGCCAGTAGTATAAACAGGGGCAACACTGAAGCTTTCTTT	CASSINRGNTEAFF
TRBJ2-1	-	-	TRBV9	TGTGCCAGCAGCGTAGTGGGTGACAATGAGCAGTTCTTC	CASSVVGDNEQFF
TRBJ2-2	once	-	TRBV6-1	TGTGCCAGCAGCACAGGGATTTTGACCGGGGAGCTGTTTTTT	CASSTGILTGELFF
TRBJ2-5	-	-	TRBV7-2	TGTGCCAGCAGCTTAGACGGTAGGGAAGAGACCCAGTACTTC	CASSLDGREETQYF
TRBJ2-6	-	-	TRBV27	TGTGCCAGCAGTTTAGGCCAGGGGACTGGGGCCAACGTCCTGACTTTC	CASSLGQGTGANVLTF
TRBJ1-2	few	TRBD1	TRBV15	TGTGCCACCAGCTCGGCTCAGGGGGCGCAAGGCTACACCTTC	CATSSAQGAQGYTF
TRBJ1-1	-	TRBD1	TRBV7-6	TGTGCCAGCAGCTTGTCAACCCGGGACAGGGGGCAGAACACTGAAGCTTTCTTT	CASSLSTRDRGQNTEAFF
TRBJ2-3	-	-	TRBV13	TGTGCCAGCAGCGCTCGAATAGGCGGGGGCACAGATACGCAGTATTTT	CASSARIGGGTDTQYF
TRBJ2-4	-	TRBD1	TRBV4-1	TGCGCCAGCAGCCAAGACGACAGGGGCAACATTCAGTACTTC	CASSQDDRGNIQYF
TRBJ1-2	once	TRBD1	TRBV6-5	TGTGCCAGCAGTCTAGCCCCAGGACAGGGGCATGGCTACACCTTC	CASSLAPGQGHGYTF
TRBJ1-6	-	-	TRBV30	TGTGCCTGGAGGGGGACGGGGCTATCACCCCTCCACTTT	CAWRGTGLSPLHF
TRBJ2-1	once	-	TRBV7-9	TGTGCCAGCAGCTCAGAGCCGATCTACAATGAGCAGTTCTTC	CASSSEPIYNEQFF
TRBJ2-3	-	-	TRBV13	TGTGCCAGCAGCGCCGTTTCCACAGATACGCAGTATTTT	CASSAVSTDTQYF
TRBJ2-2	-	-	TRBV21-1	TGTGCCAGCAGCTCTAGAGGGCAAACCAAGAACACCGGGGAGCTGTTTTTT	CASSSRGQTKNTGELFF
TRBJ1-2	-	TRBD1	TRBV13	TGTGCCAGCAGCCTCGGACAGGATGGCTACACCTTC	CASSLGQDGYTF
TRBJ2-1	-	-	TRBV21-1	TGTGCCAGCAGCCCTGTTATAGCGGGAGGCCCCTCCTACAATGAGCAGTTCTTC	CASSPVIAGGPSYNEQFF
TRBJ1-6	-	-	TRBV14	TGTGCCAGCAGCCAAGAAATTTTTAATTCACCCCTCCACTTT	CASSQEIFNSPLHF
TRBJ1-6	-	-	TRBV21-1	TGTGCCAGCAGCAAACCGGGACAGCATCCCTATAATTCACCCCTCCACTTT	CASSKPGQHPYNSPLHF
TRBJ1-5	-	-	TRBV6-5	TGTGCCAGCAGTTACTCGGAAGGCCATGGGGCCCAGCATTTT	CASSYSEGHGAQHF
TRBJ2-7	-	-	TRBV5-6	TGTGCCAGCAGCTTGCCAGGCGAGAGCTCCTACGAGCAGTACTTC	CASSLPGESSYEQYF
TRBJ2-1	-	TRBD2	TRBV7-9	TGTGCCAGCACCCGACTAGCGGGGGGCGTCAATGAGCAGTTCTTC	CASTRLAGGVNEQFF
TRBJ2-2	-	-	TRBV27	TGTGCCAGCAGCCCCGAGACGACGAACACCGGGGAGCTGTTTTTT	CASSPETTNTGELFF
TRBJ2-2	-	-	TRBV9	TGTGCCAGCAGCGTAGGGGGGTCTTACACCGGGGAGCTGTTTTTT	CASSVGGSYTGELFF
TRBJ2-7	-	TRBD2	TRBV19	TGTGCCAGTAGTATAGGATCGGGAGGGGGCGAGCAGTACTTC	CASSIGSGGGEQYF